The 11 T cell receptor beta chains in this list originate from one sample, sequenced in a study of blood T cell repertoires in COVID-19. The protocol was immunoSEQ multiplex PCR, while the TCRdb copy is restricted to in-frame clones and leaves out a portion. The table shows approximately 490,000 clones, with around 85% occurring only once. Source material: PBMCs or T cells enriched from blood (not recorded which). These receptors all come from a woman aged 60 to 75 who had recovered from COVID-19.

V and J are TRBV19 and TRBJ1-3; D is unresolved. This CDR3 is 14 amino acids long. Trimming cost V 6 bases and J 0 bases, with 9 bases left between them. Germline values: CDR1 LNHDA, CDR2 SQIVND (reference sequence). In DNA form, the CDR3 reads TGTGCCAGTAGGAACAGTTACTCTGGAAACACCATATATTTT. This gives the protein CASRNSYSGNTIYF.

V and J are TRBV30 and TRBJ2-3, with TRBD2 matching over 7 bases. Trimming cost V 3 bases and J 7 bases; bases outside gene matches: 4. CDR1 GTSNPN and CDR2 SVGIG come from the germline V gene (reference sequence). The CDR3 is made up of 12 amino acids. CDR3 protein: CAWRGEGYTQYF. Written as DNA, the CDR3 is TGTGCCTGGAGAGGGGAGGGCTATACGCAGTATTTT. The full variable domain, in which reference TRBV30 and TRBJ2-3 provide the parts outside the CDR3, is SQTIHQWPATLVQPVGSPLSLECTVEGTSNPNLYWYRQAAGRGLQLLFYSVGIGQISSEVPQNLSASRPQDRQFILSSKKLLLSDSGFYLCAWRGEGYTQYFGPGTRLTVL.

The chain joins TRBV2 to TRBJ1-1; weak D call: TRBD1 (5 bases). V shed 4 bases and J shed 1 base, with 7 bases lying between them. This CDR3 has 13 residues. Germline CDR1 and CDR2: SNHLY and FYNNEI. CDR3: CASSAGGNTEAFF. CDR3 in DNA: TGTGCCAGCAGTGCCGGGGGGAACACTGAAGCTTTCTTT.

The CDR3 nucleotides are TGTGCCAGCAGCTTGAGGCTAGGCAACACTGAAGCTTTCTTT. It specifies CASSLRLGNTEAFF. This chain joins TRBV5-4 and TRBJ1-1; D ambiguous. Trimming stripped 1 base from V and 2 bases from J, with 9 bases between. Germline V gene lookup returns CDR1 SGHNT and CDR2 YYREEE (reference sequence). The CDR3 runs to 14 residues.

The CDR3 region is CASSLGTGVGKLFF. The DNA for the CDR3 is TGTGCCAGCAGTTTAGGGACAGGGGTTGGAAAACTGTTTTTT. The chain employs TRBV27 and TRBJ1-4, with 10 bases aligning to TRBD1. J gave up 10 bases and V 2 bases, and 4 bases lay outside the gene matches. The V gene's germline CDR1 is MNHEY and CDR2 SMNVEV (reference sequence). The CDR3 runs to 14 residues.

About this clone: At the DNA level, this CDR3 is encoded by other sequences in the same sample as well. The V call is TRBV20-1, the J call TRBJ2-1, with D maybe TRBD1 (6 bases). The CDR3 totals 11 residues. Per the germline V gene, CDR1 is DFQATT and CDR2 is SNEGSKA (reference sequence). Trimming shortened V by 6 bases and J by 10 bases, and 13 bases separated the two germline ends. The CDR3 sequence is CSAPLGAEQFF. CDR3 sequence (DNA): TGCAGTGCCCCTTTGGGGGCCGAGCAGTTCTTC.

This clone was recorded only once. V is TRBV27 and J is TRBJ2-3; a weak D match, TRBD1 (5 bases). This CDR3 contains 13 residues. Between the trimmed V and J ends, which lost 7 bases and 2 bases, there was a span of 10 bases. The germline V gene has CDR1 MNHEY and CDR2 SMNVEV (reference sequence). The DNA of the CDR3 is TGTGCCAGCACAGGGCCTATCACAGATACGCAGTATTTT. It translates to CASTGPITDTQYF.

The sample holds one count of this clone. V and J are TRBV7-2 and TRBJ1-2; perhaps TRBD1 as D (6 bases). Trimming took off 1 base at V and 7 bases at J, with 19 bases between the two ends. Germline V gene sequence: CDR1 SGHTA, CDR2 FQGNSA. The CDR3 runs to 16 residues. The CDR3 DNA is TGTGCCAGCAGCTTAGGGGGTGTACAGGGAAGACGTGGCTACACCTTC. It is translated as CASSLGGVQGRRGYTF. Complete variable domain (other parts from reference TRBV7-2 and TRBJ1-2): GAGVSQSPSNKVTEKGKDVELRCDPISGHTALYWYRQSLGQGLEFLIYFQGNSAPDKSGLPSDRFSAERTGGSVSTLTIQRTQQEDSAVYLCASSLGGVQGRRGYTFGSGTRLTVV.

The chain combines TRBV10-3 with TRBJ1-5, with 7 bases matching TRBD1. CDR3 length equals 15 residues. V was pared by 10 bases and J by 0 bases, with 9 bases of the junction left unmatched. CDR1 ENHRY and CDR2 SYGVKD come from the germline V gene. Here the CDR3 DNA reads TGTGCCAGCAGGGGGGGTGAATTTAGCAATCAGCCCCAGCATTTT. This gives the protein CASRGGEFSNQPQHF.

The V gene is TRBV2, the J gene TRBJ2-5, with a weak D call TRBD2 (7 bases). The CDR3 is 16 residues long. The germline V gene encodes CDR1 SNHLY and CDR2 FYNNEI. V lost 5 bases and J lost 2, with 18 bases in between. CDR3 DNA: TGTGCCAGCAGTAAAGGGGGGGTTGGGAATCAAGAGACCCAGTACTTC. Translated, it gives CASSKGGVGNQETQYF.

The DNA for the CDR3 is TGTGCCAGCAGCGTTACAGGTTCCTACGAGCAGTACTTC. This encodes CASSVTGSYEQYF. J is TRBJ2-7 and V is TRBV7-2, with D tentatively TRBD1 (5 bases). The V gene lost 5 bases and the J gene lost 1 base, with 9 bases spanning the gap. In germline, CDR1 is SGHTA, CDR2 FQGNSA. The CDR3 extends over 13 amino acids.